The 26 T cell receptor beta chains presented below share a single source sample, sequenced in a study of cytomegalovirus exposure and HLA in healthy donors. The PCR was carried out with 60 Vbeta primers and 13 Jbeta primers. Sequencing used immunoSEQ multiplex PCR; TCRdb keeps in-frame clones, though not all of them. This table has under 200,000 clones, approximately 81% appearing once. The sequenced sample was PBMCs. All receptors come from a young man in good health and CMV-seronegative.

The chain recombines TRBV28 with TRBJ1-2; TRBD1 matches 7 bases. V lost 5 bases to trimming and J lost 4 bases; unmatched junction nucleotides: 7. The CDR3 extends over 14 amino acids. Germline assignment: CDR1 MDHEN and CDR2 SYDVKM. This CDR3 is CASSPAQGPYGYTF. CDR3 DNA sequence: TGTGCCAGCAGTCCCGCACAGGGGCCCTATGGCTACACCTTC.

This chain connects TRBV7-9 to TRBJ2-3; tentative D call: TRBD1 (5 bases). This CDR3 comprises 14 residues. The V and J ends lost 1 base and 4 bases respectively, with 9 bases between them. In germline, CDR1 is SEHNR, CDR2 FQNEAQ (reference sequence). CDR3 amino acids: CASSLEGLSDTQYF. In DNA, the CDR3 is TGTGCCAGCAGCTTAGAGGGGTTGTCAGATACGCAGTATTTT.

CDR3 region: CASSQDLQGAYNEQFF. As DNA, the CDR3 is TGCGCCAGCAGCCAAGATTTACAGGGCGCCTACAATGAGCAGTTCTTC. The chain combines TRBV4-3 with TRBJ2-1, with D possibly TRBD1 on 6 matching bases. With 0 bases removed from V and 2 bases from J, the gap between germline ends came to 11 bases. The CDR3 runs to 16 residues. The germline V gene has CDR1 LGHNA and CDR2 YSLEER.

The gene calls are TRBV7-2 and TRBJ1-1; maybe TRBD1 (6 bases). The V end was cut by 5 bases, the J end by 5 bases, with 12 bases between. The CDR3 spans 13 residues. The germline V gene encodes CDR1 SGHTA and CDR2 FQGNSA. This chain's CDR3 is CASSPQGNTEAFF. The CDR3 region has the DNA TGTGCCAGCAGCCCACAGGGAAATACTGAAGCTTTCTTT. Using reference TRBV7-2 and TRBJ1-1 for the parts outside the CDR3, the full variable domain is GAGVSQSPSNKVTEKGKDVELRCDPISGHTALYWYRQSLGQGLEFLIYFQGNSAPDKSGLPSDRFSAERTGGSVSTLTIQRTQQEDSAVYLCASSPQGNTEAFFGQGTRLTVV.

J is TRBJ2-1 and V is TRBV7-9; 7 bases are shared with TRBD2. The CDR3 loop spans 16 amino acids. Unmatched junction bases numbered 16, after V lost 6 bases and J lost 8 bases. In germline, CDR1 is SEHNR, CDR2 FQNEAQ (reference sequence). Here the CDR3 reads CASSFRGSGVADEQFF. The DNA for the CDR3 is TGTGCCAGCAGTTTCCGGGGGAGCGGGGTAGCTGATGAGCAGTTCTTC.

The chain employs TRBV29-1 and TRBJ1-1; 7 nucleotides line up with TRBD1. There are 13 residues in the CDR3. The junction had 2 bases not matched to a gene; V was cut back by 3 bases and J by 1 base. Germline assignment: CDR1 SQVTM and CDR2 ANQGSEA. CDR3 DNA sequence: TGCAGCGTTGAGGGACAGCAGAACACTGAAGCTTTCTTT. It translates to CSVEGQQNTEAFF.

This clone appeared once. The chain is built from TRBV5-4 and TRBJ2-7; D is uncertain. The V and J ends lost 0 bases and 1 base respectively, with 5 bases between them. The CDR3 length is 13 residues. The germline CDR1 and CDR2 sequences are SGHNT and YYREEE (reference sequence). CDR3 sequence reads: CASSLDFSYEQYF. CDR3 nucleotide sequence: TGTGCCAGCAGCTTGGACTTTTCCTACGAGCAGTACTTC.

This chain uses TRBV28 with TRBJ1-1; weak D call: TRBD1 (5 bases). The V gene lost 1 base and the J gene lost 5 bases, with 11 bases spanning the gap. Germline CDR1 and CDR2: MDHEN and SYDVKM. This CDR3 has 14 residues. The CDR3 nucleotides read TGTGCCAGCAGTTTATACCCGGAGGGGACTGAAGCTTTCTTT. Translated: CASSLYPEGTEAFF.

This chain links TRBV7-2 with TRBJ2-5, with D maybe TRBD1 (5 bases). Trimming left V 1 base short and J 3 bases short, with 6 bases between. The CDR3 spans 13 residues. Germline values: CDR1 SGHTA, CDR2 FQGNSA. CDR3 protein: CASSLGQKETQYF. DNA for the CDR3: TGTGCCAGCAGCTTAGGACAGAAAGAGACCCAGTACTTC. The variable domain in full, with the rest retrieved from reference TRBV7-2 and TRBJ2-5, is GAGVSQSPSNKVTEKGKDVELRCDPISGHTALYWYRQSLGQGLEFLIYFQGNSAPDKSGLPSDRFSAERTGGSVSTLTIQRTQQEDSAVYLCASSLGQKETQYFGPGTRLLVL.

This clone showed up just once. V and J are TRBV28 and TRBJ1-5; D not certain. V lost 2 bases to trimming and J lost 5 bases, with 7 bases between them. CDR3 size: 13 residues. Germline V gene lookup returns CDR1 MDHEN and CDR2 SYDVKM. The CDR3 here is CASSLRLYQPQHF. DNA of the CDR3: TGTGCCAGCAGTTTACGACTCTATCAGCCCCAGCATTTT.

V and J are TRBV7-2 and TRBJ2-7; 14 bases are a match to TRBD2. CDR3 length: 15 amino acids. V lost 5 bases to trimming and J lost 6 bases; unmatched junction nucleotides: 6. From germline, CDR1 is SGHTA and CDR2 FQGNSA. The CDR3 protein is CASSPGTSGSSEQYF. CDR3 in DNA: TGTGCCAGCAGCCCTGGGACTAGCGGGAGTAGCGAGCAGTACTTC.

The chain recombines TRBV11-2 with TRBJ2-3; D ambiguous. This CDR3 has 18 amino acids. The germline V and J ends were trimmed by 3 bases and 0 bases, with 19 bases remaining between them. Germline V gene data show CDR1 as SGHAT and CDR2 as FQNNGV. The CDR3 reads CASSFLGVRMPSTDTQYF. DNA for the CDR3: TGTGCCAGCAGCTTCTTAGGTGTGAGGATGCCTAGCACAGATACGCAGTATTTT.

The gene calls are TRBV7-8 and TRBJ2-5; 16 bases line up with TRBD2. The better agreement between TRBJ2-7 and the DNA end casts doubt on the J call. This CDR3 contains 18 residues. Germline V CDR1 and CDR2: SGHVS, FQNEAQ. The CDR3 DNA sequence: TGTGCCAGCAGCTCTGCCGGGACTAGCGGGAGGGCGTTCCACGAGCAGTACTTC. It encodes CASSSAGTSGRAFHEQYF.

This clone was detected a few times. This chain links TRBV5-1 with TRBJ1-1, with D uncertain. The CDR3 covers 14 residues. Trimming left V 2 bases short and J 2 bases short, with 10 bases between. The germline V gene encodes CDR1 SGHRS and CDR2 YFSETQ. Here the CDR3 DNA reads TGCGCCAGCAGCTTAGGAACAGACAACACTGAAGCTTTCTTT. Protein product: CASSLGTDNTEAFF. The full variable domain, its missing parts supplied by reference TRBV5-1 and TRBJ1-1, is KAGVTQTPRYLIKTRGQQVTLSCSPISGHRSVSWYQQTPGQGLQFLFEYFSETQRNKGNFPGRFSGRQFSNSRSEMNVSTLELGDSALYLCASSLGTDNTEAFFGQGTRLTVV.

This clone was observed a handful of times. V usage is TRBV4-3 and J usage is TRBJ2-7; TRBD2 matches 7 bases. This CDR3 has 16 amino acids. J was trimmed by 3 bases and V by 0 bases; bases with no gene match: 8. Germline loops: CDR1 LGHNA, CDR2 YSLEER. The CDR3 loop reads CASSQDRTRFLYEQYF. CDR3 in DNA: TGCGCCAGCAGCCAAGATCGGACTAGATTTCTCTACGAGCAGTACTTC.

The J gene is TRBJ1-1, the V gene TRBV6-5; no firm D call. The CDR3 is 11 amino acids. V dropped 10 bases and J dropped 8 bases, with 14 bases sitting between them. CDR1 is MNHEY, CDR2 SVGAGI, per germline. The CDR3 reads CATHLGREAFF. CDR3 in DNA: TGTGCCACCCACTTGGGCAGGGAAGCTTTCTTT.

In this sample, this clone turned up a few times. This chain joins TRBV7-2 and TRBJ1-2; TRBD1 might be the D (6 bases). The CDR3 loop spans 15 amino acids. Trimming left V 0 bases short and J 5 bases short, with 13 bases between. Germline CDR1 SGHTA, CDR2 FQGNSA. The CDR3 bases are TGTGCCAGCAGCTTAGCCCTACAGGGTGGATATGGCTACACCTTC. Amino acid sequence: CASSLALQGGYGYTF. The variable domain in full, completed from reference TRBV7-2 and TRBJ1-2, reads GAGVSQSPSNKVTEKGKDVELRCDPISGHTALYWYRQSLGQGLEFLIYFQGNSAPDKSGLPSDRFSAERTGGSVSTLTIQRTQQEDSAVYLCASSLALQGGYGYTFGSGTRLTVV.

To note about this clone: Other DNA variants within this sample encode the same CDR3. The chain carries TRBV18 and TRBJ2-7; D is possibly TRBD2 (5 bases). CDR1 and CDR2 from the germline V gene are KGHSH and LQKENI. The CDR3 has 16 amino acids. Trimming took off 3 bases at V and 4 bases at J, with 19 bases between the two ends. CDR3: CASSPFDRDRGYEQYF. CDR3 DNA: TGTGCCAGCTCACCTTTTGATAGGGATCGGGGTTACGAGCAGTACTTC.

Turning to this clone: Different DNA sequences within this sample yield the same CDR3. The V gene is TRBV18, the J gene TRBJ1-1; TRBD1 might be the D (5 bases). The CDR3 loop spans 14 amino acids. CDR1 and CDR2 (germline): KGHSH, LQKENI. The V end was cut by 0 bases, the J end by 2 bases, with 7 bases between. The CDR3 here is CASSPPQGNTEAFF. The CDR3 DNA is TGTGCCAGCTCACCACCGCAGGGAAACACTGAAGCTTTCTTT.

This clone has only a few counts. The chain joins TRBV11-2 to TRBJ1-2; D is ambiguous. V dropped 1 base and J dropped 4 bases, with 16 bases sitting between them. Per germline, CDR1 SGHAT and CDR2 FQNNGV. The CDR3 has 16 residues. The CDR3 DNA sequence: TGTGCCAGCAGCTTAGTGGGGAGACGACGCGGCTATGGCTACACCTTC. It is translated as CASSLVGRRRGYGYTF.

The chain carries TRBV10-3 and TRBJ2-7; weak D call: TRBD1 (6 bases). The CDR3 loop spans 14 amino acids. Germline V gene lookup returns CDR1 ENHRY and CDR2 SYGVKD. V gave up 4 bases and J gave up 2 bases, with 12 bases separating them. This chain's CDR3 is CAISGQEVPYEQYF. The CDR3 region has the DNA TGTGCCATCAGTGGACAGGAGGTTCCCTACGAGCAGTACTTC.

The CDR3 loop is CASSFAGYGYTF. DNA for the CDR3: TGTGCCAGCAGCTTCGCAGGGTATGGCTACACCTTC. The chain uses TRBV5-5 and TRBJ1-2; possibly TRBD1 for D (5 bases). Trimming removed 2 bases at V and 5 bases at J, with 7 bases between. Germline V gives CDR1 SGHKS, CDR2 YYEKEE (reference sequence). The CDR3 runs 12 residues. The complete variable domain, with remaining parts taken from reference TRBV5-5 and TRBJ1-2, reads DAGVTQSPTHLIKTRGQQVTLRCSPISGHKSVSWYQQVLGQGPQFIFQYYEKEERGRGNFPDRFSARQFPNYSSELNVNALLLGDSALYLCASSFAGYGYTFGSGTRLTVV.

This clone appeared a few times. The rearrangement uses TRBV9 and TRBJ2-7; a possible D gene is TRBD2 (5 bases). This CDR3 region has 14 residues. In germline, CDR1 is SGDLS, CDR2 YYNGEE. V lost 0 bases and J 5 bases, leaving 12 bases between the germline ends. The DNA of the CDR3 is TGTGCCAGCAGCGTAGGCCGGGGTGGGGACGAGCAGTACTTC. As protein: CASSVGRGGDEQYF.

The genes are TRBV28 and TRBJ2-7, with 7 bases that match TRBD1. Trimming at V came to 4 bases and at J to 0 bases, leaving 9 bases not matched to a gene. This CDR3 has 16 residues. The germline V gene has CDR1 MDHEN and CDR2 SYDVKM. Here the CDR3 DNA reads TGTGCCAGCAGTTGGAGGACGGGACAGTTCTCCTACGAGCAGTACTTC. Translated: CASSWRTGQFSYEQYF.

This clone was picked up a small number of times. The V call is TRBV6-5, the J call TRBJ1-5; TRBD1 matches at 8 bases. The CDR3 totals 14 residues. Germline assignment: CDR1 MNHEY and CDR2 SVGAGI. Germline trimming cut 4 bases from V and 7 bases from J; bases unmatched to any gene: 6. In nucleotides, the CDR3 is TGTGCCAGCAGTTCCCAGGACAGGGTGCAGCCCCAGCATTTT. As protein: CASSSQDRVQPQHF.

The chain joins TRBV10-1 to TRBJ2-1; tentative D call: TRBD2 (7 bases). CDR3 length equals 11 residues. V lost 9 bases to trimming and J lost 6 bases, with 9 bases between them. CDR1 and CDR2 from the germline V gene are WNHNN and SYGVQD (reference sequence). The CDR3 loop is CASGGANEQFF. Written as DNA, the CDR3 is TGCGCCAGTGGGGGGGCCAATGAGCAGTTCTTC.